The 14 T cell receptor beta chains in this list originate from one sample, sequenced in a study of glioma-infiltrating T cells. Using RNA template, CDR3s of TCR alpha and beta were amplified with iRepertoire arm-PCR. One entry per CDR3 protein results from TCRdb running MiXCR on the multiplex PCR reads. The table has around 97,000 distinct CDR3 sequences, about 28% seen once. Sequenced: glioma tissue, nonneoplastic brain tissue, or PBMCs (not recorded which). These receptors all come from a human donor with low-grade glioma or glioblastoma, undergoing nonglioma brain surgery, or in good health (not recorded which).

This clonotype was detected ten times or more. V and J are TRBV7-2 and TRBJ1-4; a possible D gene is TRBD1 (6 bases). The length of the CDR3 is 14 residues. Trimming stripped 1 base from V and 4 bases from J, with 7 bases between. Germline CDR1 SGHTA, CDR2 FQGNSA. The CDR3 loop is CASSLGTVNEKLFF. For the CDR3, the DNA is TGTGCCAGCAGCTTAGGGACAGTTAATGAAAAACTGTTTTTT.

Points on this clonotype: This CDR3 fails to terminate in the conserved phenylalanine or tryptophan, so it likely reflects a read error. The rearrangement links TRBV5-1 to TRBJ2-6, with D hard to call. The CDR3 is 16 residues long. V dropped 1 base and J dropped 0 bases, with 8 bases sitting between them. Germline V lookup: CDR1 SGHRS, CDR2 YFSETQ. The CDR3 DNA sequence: TGCGCCAGCAGCTTGTCGGTAGGCTCTGGGGCCAACGTCCTGACTCTC. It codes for CASSLSVGSGANVLTL.

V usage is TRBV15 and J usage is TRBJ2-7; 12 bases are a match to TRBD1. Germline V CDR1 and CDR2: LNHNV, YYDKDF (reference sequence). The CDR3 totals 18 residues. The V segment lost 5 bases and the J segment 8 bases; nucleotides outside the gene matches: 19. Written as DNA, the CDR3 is TGTGCCACCAGCCCTAAGTGGGGACAGGGGGCGCGTGTGAACAAGCAGTACTTC. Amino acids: CATSPKWGQGARVNKQYF. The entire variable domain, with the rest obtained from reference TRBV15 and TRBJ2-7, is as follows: DAMVIQNPRYQVTQFGKPVTLSCSQTLNHNVMYWYQQKSSQAPKLLFHYYDKDFNNEADTPDNFQSRRPNTSFCFLDIRSPGLGDTAMYLCATSPKWGQGARVNKQYFGPGTRLTVT.

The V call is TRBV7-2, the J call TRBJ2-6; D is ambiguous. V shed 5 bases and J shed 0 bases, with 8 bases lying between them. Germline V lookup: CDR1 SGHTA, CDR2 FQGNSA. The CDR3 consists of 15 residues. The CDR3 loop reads CASSLWDSGANVLTF. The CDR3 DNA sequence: TGTGCCAGCAGCCTTTGGGACTCTGGGGCCAACGTCCTGACTTTC.

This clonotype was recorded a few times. CDR3 region: CATSATPRTVGPGELFF. The DNA of the CDR3 is TGTGCCACCAGTGCTACCCCTCGGACCGTGGGCCCCGGGGAGCTGTTTTTT. The chain couples TRBV24-1 to TRBJ2-2; D is unresolved. The CDR3 is made up of 17 amino acids. From germline, CDR1 is KGHDR and CDR2 SFDVKD. Deletions cut 5 bases from V and 6 bases from J, with 21 bases between.

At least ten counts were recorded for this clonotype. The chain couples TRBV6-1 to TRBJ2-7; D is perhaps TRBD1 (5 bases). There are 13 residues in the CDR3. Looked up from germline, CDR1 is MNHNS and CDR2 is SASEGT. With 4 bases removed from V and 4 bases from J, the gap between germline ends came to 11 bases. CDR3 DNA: TGTGCCAGCAGTGGGGGCGCCGGGTACGAGCAGTACTTC. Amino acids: CASSGGAGYEQYF.

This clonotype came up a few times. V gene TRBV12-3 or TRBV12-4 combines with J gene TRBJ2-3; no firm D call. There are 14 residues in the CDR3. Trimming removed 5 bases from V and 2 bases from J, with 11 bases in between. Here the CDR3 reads CASSDSTYTDTQYF. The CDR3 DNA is TGTGCCAGCAGTGACTCGACTTACACAGATACGCAGTATTTT.

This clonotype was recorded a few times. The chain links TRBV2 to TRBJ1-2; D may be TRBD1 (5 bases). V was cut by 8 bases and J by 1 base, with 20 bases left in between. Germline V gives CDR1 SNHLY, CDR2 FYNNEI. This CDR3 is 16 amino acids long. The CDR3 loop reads CASYDSATASNYGYTF. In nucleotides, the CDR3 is TGTGCCAGCTACGATAGCGCGACAGCCAGTAACTATGGCTACACCTTC.

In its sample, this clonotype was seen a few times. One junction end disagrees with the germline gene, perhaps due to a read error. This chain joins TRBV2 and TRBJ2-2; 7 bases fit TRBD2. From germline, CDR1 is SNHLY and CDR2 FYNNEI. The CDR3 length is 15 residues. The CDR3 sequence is CASSDGGIGTGGLFF. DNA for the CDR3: TGTGCCAGCAGTGACGGGGGGATAGGGACCGGGGGGCTGTTTTTT.

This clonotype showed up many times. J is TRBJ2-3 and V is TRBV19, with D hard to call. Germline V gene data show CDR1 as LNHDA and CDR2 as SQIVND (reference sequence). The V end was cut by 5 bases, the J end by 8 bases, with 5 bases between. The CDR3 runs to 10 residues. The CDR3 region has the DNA TGTGCCAGTAGTTATGGTACGCAGTATTTT. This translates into CASSYGTQYF.

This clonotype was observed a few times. The CDR3 reads CASSLGRGSTDTQYF. The CDR3, as DNA: TGTGCCAGCAGCTTGGGACGGGGTAGCACAGATACGCAGTATTTT. The rearrangement links TRBV5-4 to TRBJ2-3; D possibly corresponds to TRBD2 (5 bases). Germline CDR1 and CDR2: SGHNT and YYREEE (reference sequence). This CDR3 is built from 15 residues. The V gene lost 0 bases and the J gene lost 0 bases, with 8 bases spanning the gap.

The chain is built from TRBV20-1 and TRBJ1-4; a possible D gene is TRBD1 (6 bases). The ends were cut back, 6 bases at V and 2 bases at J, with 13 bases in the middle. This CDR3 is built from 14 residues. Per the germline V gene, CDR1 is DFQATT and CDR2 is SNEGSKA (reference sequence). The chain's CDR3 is CSADSRGTNEKLFF. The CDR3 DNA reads TGCAGTGCCGACTCGAGGGGGACTAATGAAAAACTGTTTTTT.

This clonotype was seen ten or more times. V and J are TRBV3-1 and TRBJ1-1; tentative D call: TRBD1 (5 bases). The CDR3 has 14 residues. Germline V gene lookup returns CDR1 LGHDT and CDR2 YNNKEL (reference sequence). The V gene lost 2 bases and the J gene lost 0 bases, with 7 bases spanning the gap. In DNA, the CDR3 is TGTGCCAGCAGCCAACCAGGGTTGAACACTGAAGCTTTCTTT. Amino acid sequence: CASSQPGLNTEAFF.

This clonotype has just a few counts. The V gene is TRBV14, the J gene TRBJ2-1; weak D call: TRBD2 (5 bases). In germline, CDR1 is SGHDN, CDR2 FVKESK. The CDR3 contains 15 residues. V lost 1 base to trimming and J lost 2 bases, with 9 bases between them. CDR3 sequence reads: CASSQAGFPYNEQFF. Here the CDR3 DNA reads TGTGCCAGCAGCCAAGCGGGGTTTCCCTACAATGAGCAGTTCTTC.